A selection of T cell receptor beta chains follows, all from one sample in a study of vaccination effects on CD4 cells after COVID-19. These receptors have no identified antigens. Method: immunoSEQ multiplex PCR; TCRdb's copy keeps in-frame clones and lacks some. Found here are around 79,000 clones, under 80% of them singletons; the top ten hold more than 9%. Source: CD4+ T cells from PBMCs cultured with SARS-CoV-2 spike peptides, taken before COVID-19 vaccination. The receptor set was obtained from a human donor who received a COVID-19 vaccine. Both conserved end residues are part of each CDR3. D genes are given only for firm matches. Clone size, where shown, is once, few, many, or a class for clones that have expanded.

>TRBV19|TRBD1|.|TRBJ1-5
CASSISGQEQHF
TGTGCCAGTAGTATTTCAGGACAGGAACAGCATTTT
>TRBV5-6|.|.|TRBJ1-6
CASSFAQLANSPLHF
TGTGCCAGCAGCTTCGCACAGCTAGCTAATTCACCCCTCCACTTT
>TRBV4-1|TRBD1|.|TRBJ1-2
CASSRSGTGGDGYTF
TGCGCCAGCAGCCGATCCGGGACAGGGGGCGATGGCTACACCTTC
>TRBV29-1|.|few|TRBJ1-2
CSVVLGGRGGYTF
TGCAGCGTTGTCCTGGGGGGGCGCGGTGGCTACACCTTC
>TRBV6-5|.|.|TRBJ1-3
CASSSFFGNTIYF
TGTGCCAGCAGTTCCTTTTTTGGAAACACCATATATTTT
>TRBV7-2|.|once|TRBJ1-2
CASSLDGFPYGYTF
TGTGCCAGCAGCTTAGACGGATTCCCCTATGGCTACACCTTC
>TRBV7-9|.|.|TRBJ2-4
CASSPRGAPQNIQYF
TGTGCCAGCAGCCCCCGCGGGGCGCCCCAAAACATTCAGTACTTC
>TRBV18|.|.|TRBJ2-1
CASSPFGGPRNEQFF
TGTGCCAGCTCACCGTTCGGGGGGCCCCGCAATGAGCAGTTCTTC
>TRBV6-1|.|.|TRBJ2-5
CASSEQGSPKTQYF
TGTGCCAGCAGTGAACAGGGGTCCCCCAAGACCCAGTACTTC
>TRBV5-1|TRBD1|.|TRBJ1-4
CASSWGQSTNEKLFF
TGCGCCAGCAGCTGGGGACAGTCAACTAATGAAAAACTGTTTTTT
>TRBV5-5|TRBD1|.|TRBJ1-2
CASSFPTGSYGYTF
TGTGCCAGCAGCTTCCCGACAGGGTCCTATGGCTACACCTTC
>TRBV6-5|.|.|TRBJ1-4
CASSYGINEKLFF
TGTGCCAGCAGCTACGGGATTAATGAAAAACTGTTTTTT
>TRBV19|TRBD1|.|TRBJ2-1
CASSQQGAGNEQFF
TGTGCCAGTAGTCAACAGGGGGCTGGGAATGAGCAGTTCTTC
>TRBV2|.|few|TRBJ1-1
CAYGVRTQNTEAFF
TGTGCCTACGGCGTGAGGACACAGAACACTGAAGCTTTCTTT
>TRBV7-2|.|.|TRBJ2-5
CASSLGSVRAQETQYF
TGTGCCAGCAGCTTAGGGTCAGTCAGAGCCCAAGAGACCCAGTACTTC
>TRBV29-1|.|.|TRBJ2-1
CSVEGSGWLVVHEQFF
TGCAGCGTTGAAGGCTCCGGGTGGTTGGTGGTCCATGAGCAGTTCTTC
>TRBV7-6|.|.|TRBJ2-5
CASSPREGAETQYF
TGTGCCAGCAGCCCCCGGGAGGGGGCAGAGACCCAGTACTTC
>TRBV6-2/TRBV6-3|.|.|TRBJ1-5
CASSPGPIRQPQHF
TGTGCCAGCAGTCCCGGGCCCATACGACAGCCCCAGCATTTT
>TRBV21-1|.|.|TRBJ1-5
CASSTTGGRNQPQHF
TGTGCCAGCAGCACTACGGGAGGCAGGAATCAGCCCCAGCATTTT
>TRBV19|.|.|TRBJ1-5
CASTGQPFQPQHF
TGTGCCAGTACAGGGCAACCCTTTCAGCCCCAGCATTTT
>TRBV30|.|.|TRBJ1-1
CAWNGGMNTEAFF
TGTGCCTGGAACGGAGGGATGAACACTGAAGCTTTCTTT
>TRBV24-1|.|.|TRBJ1-5
CATGQYSNQPQHF
TGTGCCACCGGACAGTATAGCAATCAGCCCCAGCATTTT
>TRBV29-1|TRBD1|once|TRBJ2-1
CSVATGDPYNEQFF
TGCAGCGTTGCGACAGGGGACCCCTACAATGAGCAGTTCTTC
>TRBV2|.|.|TRBJ2-1
CASSRVDNEQFF
TGTGCCAGCAGTAGAGTTGACAATGAGCAGTTCTTC
>TRBV29-1|TRBD2|.|TRBJ2-6
CSVAGGSSGANVLTF
TGCAGCGTTGCGGGGGGAAGCTCTGGGGCCAACGTCCTGACTTTC
>TRBV5-1|TRBD2|.|TRBJ2-3
CASSRTSGVTDTQYF
TGCGCCAGCAGCAGGACTAGCGGGGTCACAGATACGCAGTATTTT
>TRBV6-2/TRBV6-3|TRBD1|.|TRBJ2-1
CASSRGGGSYNEQFF
TGTGCCAGCAGCCGAGGGGGCGGCTCCTACAATGAGCAGTTCTTC
>TRBV5-1|.|.|TRBJ2-5
CASSLDSTKETQYF
TGCGCCAGCAGCTTGGACTCAACCAAAGAGACCCAGTACTTC
>TRBV19|.|.|TRBJ1-3
CASSIGGPGVSGNTIYF
TGTGCCAGTAGTATCGGCGGACCTGGCGTTTCTGGAAACACCATATATTTT
>TRBV6-1|.|.|TRBJ1-6
CASSEGAGGSSYNSPLHF
TGTGCCAGCAGTGAAGGGGCAGGCGGGAGCTCCTATAATTCACCCCTCCACTTT
>TRBV10-3|.|.|TRBJ2-3
CAISLTGAPDTQYF
TGTGCCATCAGCCTAACGGGGGCGCCAGATACGCAGTATTTT
>TRBV9|TRBD1|.|TRBJ1-6
CASSAGQGGNSPLHF
TGTGCCAGCAGCGCCGGACAGGGAGGGAATTCACCCCTCCACTTT
>TRBV19|.|.|TRBJ1-5
CASSTGELGSNQPQHF
TGTGCCAGTAGTACAGGGGAACTTGGCAGCAATCAGCCCCAGCATTTT
>TRBV19|.|.|TRBJ1-5
CASSRQVSNQPQHF
TGTGCCAGCAGTAGACAGGTCAGCAATCAGCCCCAGCATTTT
>TRBV7-2|.|.|TRBJ1-3
CASSGFGTLPGNTIYF
TGTGCCAGCAGCGGTTTCGGGACCCTCCCTGGAAACACCATATATTTT
>TRBV5-8|TRBD1|few|TRBJ1-2
CASSLGQAAAYGYTF
TGTGCCAGCAGTCTCGGACAGGCGGCCGCCTATGGCTACACCTTC
>TRBV10-1|TRBD1|few|TRBJ2-2
CASSASAGQGATGELFF
TGCGCCAGCAGTGCCTCCGCGGGACAGGGGGCGACCGGGGAGCTGTTTTTT
>TRBV11-2|.|.|TRBJ2-2
CASSPRLGGLNWGELFF
TGTGCCAGCAGCCCCCGCCTCGGGGGGCTTAACTGGGGGGAGCTGTTTTTT
>TRBV30|.|.|TRBJ2-5
CAWADTQETQYF
TGTGCCTGGGCGGACACGCAAGAGACCCAGTACTTC
>TRBV2|.|few|TRBJ1-3
CASNGRLSSGNTIYF
TGTGCCAGCAATGGCAGGCTGAGCTCTGGAAACACCATATATTTT
>TRBV28|TRBD1|.|TRBJ2-3
CASSLTGAGSTDTQYF
TGTGCCAGCAGTTTGACAGGGGCGGGTAGCACAGATACGCAGTATTTT
>TRBV5-1|TRBD2|.|TRBJ2-3
CASSLTGLAGTTSTDTQYF
TGCGCCAGCAGCTTGACAGGACTAGCGGGAACTACTAGCACAGATACGCAGTATTTT
>TRBV5-1|.|once|TRBJ1-6
CASSLAPQGRNSPLHF
TGCGCCAGCAGCTTGGCTCCCCAGGGGCGCAATTCACCCCTCCACTTT
>TRBV19|TRBD1|.|TRBJ1-2
CASSTRGRLGGYTF
TGTGCCAGTAGTACCAGGGGGCGCCTTGGAGGCTACACCTTC
>TRBV19|TRBD1|.|TRBJ2-6
CASNRGLPGANVLTF
TGTGCCAGTAACAGGGGGCTCCCTGGGGCCAACGTCCTGACTTTC
>TRBV19|.|.|TRBJ2-6
CAIGGGWSSGANVLTF
TGTGCCATCGGCGGTGGGTGGAGCTCTGGGGCCAACGTCCTGACTTTC
>TRBV7-9|.|few|TRBJ1-6
CASSSGRVSDNSPLHF
TGTGCCAGCAGCTCCGGAAGGGTGTCGGATAATTCACCCCTCCACTTT
>TRBV7-3|.|.|TRBJ2-1
CASSFPRGEQFF
TGTGCCAGCAGCTTCCCGAGGGGTGAGCAGTTCTTC
>TRBV6-5|.|.|TRBJ2-6
CASCVSGANVLTF
TGTGCCAGCTGCGTCTCTGGGGCCAACGTCCTGACTTTC